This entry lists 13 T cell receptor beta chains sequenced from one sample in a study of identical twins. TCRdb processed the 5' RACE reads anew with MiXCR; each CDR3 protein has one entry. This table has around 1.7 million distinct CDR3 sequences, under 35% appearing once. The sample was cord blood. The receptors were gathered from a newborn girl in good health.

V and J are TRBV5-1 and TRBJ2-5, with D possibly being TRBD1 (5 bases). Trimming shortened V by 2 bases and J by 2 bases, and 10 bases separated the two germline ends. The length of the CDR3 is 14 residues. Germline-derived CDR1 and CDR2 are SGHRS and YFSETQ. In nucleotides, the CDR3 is TGCGCCAGCAGCTTCCCGACAGCTCAAGAGACCCAGTACTTC. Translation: CASSFPTAQETQYF.

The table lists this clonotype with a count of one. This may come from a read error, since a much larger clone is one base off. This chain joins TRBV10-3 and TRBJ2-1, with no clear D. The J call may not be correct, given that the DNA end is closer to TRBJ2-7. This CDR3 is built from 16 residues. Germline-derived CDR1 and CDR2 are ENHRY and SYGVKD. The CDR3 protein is CAISEYGRSSYNEQYF. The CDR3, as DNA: TGTGCCATCAGTGAGTATGGGCGGAGCTCCTACAATGAGCAGTACTTC.

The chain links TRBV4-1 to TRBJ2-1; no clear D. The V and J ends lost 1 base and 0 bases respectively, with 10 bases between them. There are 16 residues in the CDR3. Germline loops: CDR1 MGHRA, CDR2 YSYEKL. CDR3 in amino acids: CASSQVPVASYNEQFF. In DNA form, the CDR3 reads TGCGCCAGCAGCCAAGTCCCCGTTGCCTCCTACAATGAGCAGTTCTTC.

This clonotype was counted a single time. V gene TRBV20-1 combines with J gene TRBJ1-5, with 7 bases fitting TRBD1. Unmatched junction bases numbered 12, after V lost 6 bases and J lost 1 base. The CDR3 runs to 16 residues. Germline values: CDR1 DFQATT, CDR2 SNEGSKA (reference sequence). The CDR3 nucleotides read TGCAGTGCCACCCCGTGGGCAGGGGGAAGCAATCAGCCCCAGCATTTT. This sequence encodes CSATPWAGGSNQPQHF.

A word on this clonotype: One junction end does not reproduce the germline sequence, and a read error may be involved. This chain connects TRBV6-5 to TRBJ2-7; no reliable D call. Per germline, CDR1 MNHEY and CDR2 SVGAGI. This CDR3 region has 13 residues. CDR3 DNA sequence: TGTGCCAGCAGTTACGGGGTGACCTACAAGCAGTACTTC. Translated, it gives CASSYGVTYKQYF.

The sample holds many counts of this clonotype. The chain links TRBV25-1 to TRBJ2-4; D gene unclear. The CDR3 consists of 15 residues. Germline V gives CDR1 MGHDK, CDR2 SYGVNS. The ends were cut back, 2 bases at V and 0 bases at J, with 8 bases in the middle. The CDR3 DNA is TGTGCCAGCAGTGAAGTCCGGCTAGCCAAAAACATTCAGTACTTC. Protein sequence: CASSEVRLAKNIQYF.

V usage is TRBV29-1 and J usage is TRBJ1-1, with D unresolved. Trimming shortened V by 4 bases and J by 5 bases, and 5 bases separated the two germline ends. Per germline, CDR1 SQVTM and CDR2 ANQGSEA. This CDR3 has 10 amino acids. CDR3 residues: CSVAPTEAFF. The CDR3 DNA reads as TGCAGCGTTGCCCCAACTGAAGCTTTCTTT.

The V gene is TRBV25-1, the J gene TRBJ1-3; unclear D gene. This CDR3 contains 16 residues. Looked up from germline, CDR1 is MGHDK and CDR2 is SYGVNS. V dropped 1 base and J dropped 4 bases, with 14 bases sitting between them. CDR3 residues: CASSESNPYRGNTIYF. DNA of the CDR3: TGTGCCAGCAGTGAATCGAACCCTTATCGGGGAAACACCATATATTTT.

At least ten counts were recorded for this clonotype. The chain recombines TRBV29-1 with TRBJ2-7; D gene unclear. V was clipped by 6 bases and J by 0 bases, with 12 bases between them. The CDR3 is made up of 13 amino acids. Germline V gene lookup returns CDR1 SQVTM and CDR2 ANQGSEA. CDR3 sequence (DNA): TGCAGCGTCCAGAACACAACCTCCTACGAGCAGTACTTC. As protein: CSVQNTTSYEQYF.

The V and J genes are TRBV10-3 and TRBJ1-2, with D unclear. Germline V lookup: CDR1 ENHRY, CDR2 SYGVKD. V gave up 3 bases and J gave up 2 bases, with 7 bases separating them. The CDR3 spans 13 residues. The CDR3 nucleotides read TGTGCCATCAGTGAAAGGCCGAACTATGGCTACACCTTC. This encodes CAISERPNYGYTF.

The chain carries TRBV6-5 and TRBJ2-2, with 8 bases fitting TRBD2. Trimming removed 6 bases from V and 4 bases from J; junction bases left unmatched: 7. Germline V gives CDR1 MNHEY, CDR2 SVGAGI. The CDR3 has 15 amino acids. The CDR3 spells CASSRLATPTGELFF. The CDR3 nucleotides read TGTGCCAGCAGCCGACTAGCGACTCCCACCGGGGAGCTGTTTTTT.

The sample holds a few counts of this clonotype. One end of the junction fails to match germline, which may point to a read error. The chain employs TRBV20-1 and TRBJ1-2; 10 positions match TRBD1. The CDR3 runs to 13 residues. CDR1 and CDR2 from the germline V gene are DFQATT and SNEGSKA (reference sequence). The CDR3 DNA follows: TGCAGTGCTAGGGTGACAGGGGGCTATGGCTGCACCTTC. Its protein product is CSARVTGGYGCTF.

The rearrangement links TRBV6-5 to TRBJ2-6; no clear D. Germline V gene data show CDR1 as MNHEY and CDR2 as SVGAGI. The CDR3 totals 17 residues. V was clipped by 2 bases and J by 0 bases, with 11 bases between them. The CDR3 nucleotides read TGTGCCAGCAGTTACGCCGACCTACGCTCTGGGGCCAACGTCCTGACTTTC. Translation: CASSYADLRSGANVLTF.